This T cell receptor (beta chain) was obtained from a study of molecular identifiers for immune sequencing clone quantification. TCRdb itself ran the PCR reads through MiXCR, one entry per CDR3 protein. The repertoire holds 460,000 or so distinct CDR3 sequences, with roughly a fifth as singletons. The germline V gene has CDR1 LGHNA and CDR2 YSLEER. J lost 4 bases, V lost 1 base, and 9 bases had no gene match. This CDR3 is 16 amino acids long. This clonotype was seen many times. The origin of this receptor is a human donor in good health. Some libraries in this study had Jurkat cell RNA spiked in. This chain uses TRBV4-3 with TRBJ1-1; TRBD1 matches 7 bases. The sample consisted of naive CD8+ T cells from blood, with Jurkat cell RNA spiked in. Subset in this sample: FACS-sorted CD8+CD4-CCR7+CD45RA+ naive T cells. CDR3 sequence: CASSQVTGFRGTEAFF. In nucleotides, the CDR3 is TGCGCCAGCAGCCAAGTGACAGGGTTTCGTGGCACTGAAGCTTTCTTT.